The 24 T cell receptor beta chains below come from one sample, sequenced in a study of T cell repertoires in cytomegalovirus infection. Each CDR3 protein gets one entry after TCRdb re-called the reads with MiXCR. The data show hundreds of thousands of distinct CDR3 sequences, around 35% seen once. These receptors' targets are unknown. This material consisted of cultured PBMCs, taken from culture after CMV antigen stimulation. The receptors derive from a human donor in good health (CMV status not recorded). Some clones in this sample may be carry-over from other donors' samples.

This clonotype came up a few times. V and J are TRBV7-6 and TRBJ1-2; the D gene is possibly TRBD1 (5 bases). The CDR3 sequence is 16 residues long. The V and J ends lost 1 base and 8 bases respectively, with 20 bases between them. Germline CDR1 SGHVS, CDR2 FNYEAQ. The chain's CDR3 is CASSLGGTGRGGGYTF. DNA for the CDR3: TGTGCCAGCAGCTTAGGTGGTACAGGTCGGGGTGGCGGCTACACCTTC.

CDR3 DNA: TGCAGTGTGGCTAGGTACAGGGGGGACTCTGGGGCCAACGTCCTGACTTTC. It translates to CSVARYRGDSGANVLTF. The V and J genes are TRBV20-1 and TRBJ2-6; 8 bases line up with TRBD1. This CDR3 comprises 17 residues. With V trimmed by 7 bases and J by 0 bases, 11 bases remained unmatched. Germline assignment: CDR1 DFQATT and CDR2 SNEGSKA (reference sequence).

The J gene is TRBJ1-1, the V gene TRBV19; a weak D match, TRBD1 (6 bases). The germline CDR1 and CDR2 sequences are LNHDA and SQIVND (reference sequence). The germline V and J ends were trimmed by 7 bases and 5 bases, with 14 bases remaining between them. CDR3 length: 13 amino acids. For the CDR3, the DNA is TGTGCCAGTAACAGGGAGGGATTGACTGAAGCTTTCTTT. Translating gives CASNREGLTEAFF.

This chain connects TRBV6-2 or TRBV6-3 to TRBJ2-5; D unresolved. V lost 2 bases and J 2 bases, leaving 12 bases between the germline ends. Germline CDR1 reads MNHEY; CDR2 reads SVGEGT. CDR3 length: 15 residues. In nucleotides, the CDR3 is TGTGCCAGCAGTTACGGGTGGTCTAATCAAGAGACCCAGTACTTC. It yields the protein CASSYGWSNQETQYF.

The chain uses TRBV12-3 or TRBV12-4 and TRBJ2-5; perhaps TRBD1 as D (6 bases). The length of the CDR3 is 16 residues. Deletions cut 5 bases from V and 1 base from J, with 17 bases between. The CDR3 is CASSPERGFSQETQYF. The CDR3, as DNA: TGTGCCAGCAGTCCCGAAAGGGGGTTTTCCCAAGAGACCCAGTACTTC.

This clonotype was observed many times. V and J are TRBV7-2 and TRBJ2-5; 12 bases align to TRBD2. There are 17 residues in the CDR3. The germline V gene encodes CDR1 SGHTA and CDR2 FQGNSA. V lost 5 bases and J lost 4; bases outside the gene matches: 11. DNA for the CDR3: TGTGCCAGCAGCCCACGACTAGCGGGAGTGGTAGTAGAGACCCAGTACTTC. This codes for CASSPRLAGVVVETQYF.

There are a few counts of this clonotype. This chain connects TRBV4-3 to TRBJ2-7, with D perhaps TRBD1 or TRBD2 (6 bases each). The CDR3 runs to 16 residues. Deletions cut 1 base from V and 2 bases from J, with 15 bases between. The germline CDR1 and CDR2 sequences are LGHNA and YSLEER. The CDR3 DNA reads TGCGCCAGCAGCCAAGGAGGCGGAAGGGGGGCCTACGAGCAGTACTTC. It codes for CASSQGGGRGAYEQYF.

This clonotype came up many times. This sequence joins TRBV7-2 and TRBJ1-6; D may be TRBD1 (6 bases). Trimming took 5 bases from V and 9 from J, leaving 20 bases between them. The CDR3 covers 16 residues. CDR1 and CDR2 (germline): SGHTA, FQGNSA. The CDR3 sequence: CASSPRGGATSSPLHF. CDR3 in DNA: TGTGCCAGCAGCCCACGCGGGGGCGCGACCAGTTCACCCCTCCACTTT.

This chain joins TRBV7-2 and TRBJ2-5; 13 bases fit TRBD2. The CDR3 has 21 amino acids. Germline CDR1 SGHTA, CDR2 FQGNSA. Losses at the gene ends were 2 bases for V and 0 bases for J; bases not matched to a gene: 15. This CDR3 is CASSLPYSTSGGPRYQETQYF. DNA of the CDR3: TGTGCCAGCAGCTTACCCTACTCGACTAGCGGGGGGCCGAGATACCAAGAGACCCAGTACTTC. The full variable domain, with the rest looked up from reference TRBV7-2 and TRBJ2-5, is GAGVSQSPSNKVTEKGKDVELRCDPISGHTALYWYRQSLGQGLEFLIYFQGNSAPDKSGLPSDRFSAERTGGSVSTLTIQRTQQEDSAVYLCASSLPYSTSGGPRYQETQYFGPGTRLLVL.

This chain connects TRBV27 to TRBJ2-7; D possibly uses TRBD1 or TRBD2 (5 bases each). V lost 4 bases, J lost 2 bases, and 21 bases lay in between. The CDR3 covers 17 residues. Germline lookup yields CDR1 MNHEY and CDR2 SMNVEV (reference sequence). The CDR3 reads CASSYGPGPRGTYEQYF. The CDR3 DNA follows: TGTGCCAGCAGTTACGGCCCCGGTCCGAGGGGAACCTACGAGCAGTACTTC.

This clonotype showed up just a few times. The chain uses TRBV6-2 or TRBV6-3 and TRBJ1-1; D is possibly TRBD1 (5 bases). The CDR3 spans 15 residues. The germline gives CDR1 MNHEY, CDR2 SVGEGT. V lost 2 bases and J lost 0, with 10 bases in between. The CDR3 DNA reads TGTGCCAGCAGTTACGTGGGGGGTATGAACACTGAAGCTTTCTTT. Translation gives CASSYVGGMNTEAFF.

This clonotype showed up many times. This rearrangement joins TRBV7-2 to TRBJ2-1; no definite D call. Trimming cost V 5 bases and J 2 bases, with 7 bases left between them. The CDR3 loop spans 13 amino acids. CDR1 and CDR2 from the germline V gene are SGHTA and FQGNSA. The CDR3 DNA reads TGTGCCAGCAGCCCCATGACCTACAATGAGCAGTTCTTC. This encodes CASSPMTYNEQFF.

This clonotype was observed a few times. This chain connects TRBV12-3 or TRBV12-4 to TRBJ1-1, with 7 bases lining up with TRBD1. The V and J ends lost 6 bases and 4 bases, in that order; junction bases with no gene match: 8. This CDR3 is 14 amino acids long. CDR3: CASSAGGLGTEAFF. CDR3 DNA: TGTGCCAGCAGCGCAGGGGGGCTAGGCACTGAAGCTTTCTTT.

This chain links TRBV7-6 with TRBJ2-1, with TRBD2 as a possible D gene (6 bases). The CDR3 contains 13 residues. CDR1 and CDR2 from the germline V gene are SGHVS and FNYEAQ. Between the trimmed V and J ends, which lost 4 bases and 8 bases, there was a span of 12 bases. CDR3 region: CASSSKGGDEQFF. The CDR3, as DNA: TGTGCCAGCAGCTCAAAGGGAGGCGATGAGCAGTTCTTC.

V is TRBV10-3 and J is TRBJ2-1; D may match TRBD1 or TRBD2 (5 bases each). This CDR3 region has 14 residues. Trimming pared 4 bases from V and 7 bases from J, leaving 14 bases between. Germline loops: CDR1 ENHRY, CDR2 SYGVKD. The CDR3 reads CAISGGDLGNEQFF. CDR3 DNA sequence: TGTGCCATCAGTGGAGGGGATCTAGGGAATGAGCAGTTCTTC.

Many counts were recorded for this clonotype. CDR3 sequence: CASRAGPISYEQYF. The CDR3 DNA sequence: TGTGCCAGCAGAGCCGGACCGATCTCCTACGAGCAGTACTTC. The chain combines TRBV2 with TRBJ2-7; D remains ambiguous. There are 14 residues in the CDR3. The ends were cut back, 6 bases at V and 0 bases at J, with 12 bases in the middle. Germline values: CDR1 SNHLY, CDR2 FYNNEI. Full variable domain (outside the CDR3, taken from reference TRBV2 and TRBJ2-7): EPEVTQTPSHQVTQMGQEVILRCVPISNHLYFYWYRQILGQKVEFLVSFYNNEISEKSEIFDDQFSVERPDGSNFTLKIRSTKLEDSAMYFCASRAGPISYEQYFGPGTRLTVT.

This clonotype was seen ten or more times. The chain combines TRBV7-2 with TRBJ1-4, with D possibly being TRBD1 (5 bases). Germline V gene lookup returns CDR1 SGHTA and CDR2 FQGNSA. The V gene lost 5 bases and the J gene lost 8 bases, with 15 bases spanning the gap. The CDR3 contains 14 residues. The CDR3 loop is CASSPGKGWEKLFF. The CDR3 DNA reads TGTGCCAGCAGCCCAGGGAAGGGCTGGGAAAAACTGTTTTTT.

This CDR3 reads CASSSTRSENPDTQYF. The CDR3 bases are TGTGCCAGCAGTTCGACTCGGAGTGAGAACCCAGATACGCAGTATTTT. This chain joins TRBV6-6 and TRBJ2-3; D gene ambiguous. CDR1 is MNHNY and CDR2 is SVGAGI in the germline V gene (reference sequence). V was clipped by 4 bases and J by 4 bases, with 18 bases between them. This CDR3 has 16 amino acids.

This clonotype was observed many times. The chain joins TRBV7-2 to TRBJ1-3; D is unresolved. This CDR3 contains 15 residues. V was clipped by 1 base and J by 3 bases, with 10 bases between them. Germline lookup yields CDR1 SGHTA and CDR2 FQGNSA. In nucleotides, the CDR3 is TGTGCCAGCAGCTTAGGACGGAGTGGTGGAAACACCATATATTTT. Its translation: CASSLGRSGGNTIYF.

V usage is TRBV7-2 and J usage is TRBJ2-1; TRBD1 is a possible D gene (6 bases). CDR1 SGHTA and CDR2 FQGNSA come from the germline V gene. This CDR3 is built from 13 residues. Trimming stripped 2 bases from V and 10 bases from J, with 12 bases between. CDR3 residues: CASSLPGVDEQFF. CDR3 in DNA: TGTGCCAGCAGCTTACCAGGGGTTGACGAGCAGTTCTTC.

V and J are TRBV28 and TRBJ1-1, with D perhaps TRBD1 (5 bases). Germline V gene sequence: CDR1 MDHEN, CDR2 SYDVKM. With 6 bases removed from V and 1 base from J, the gap between germline ends came to 15 bases. CDR3 length equals 15 residues. This CDR3 is CASSIPRQSNTEAFF. As DNA, the CDR3 is TGTGCCAGCAGCATCCCCAGACAGTCGAACACTGAAGCTTTCTTT.

This clonotype occurred a few times. The chain's CDR3 is CASSQDASGSYNEQFF. The CDR3 region has the DNA TGCGCCAGCAGCCAAGATGCTAGCGGCTCCTACAATGAGCAGTTCTTC. The V and J genes are TRBV4-3 and TRBJ2-1; 7 nucleotides match TRBD2. J lost 0 bases, V lost 0 bases, and 2 bases had no gene match. Germline assignment: CDR1 LGHNA and CDR2 YSLEER. The CDR3 loop spans 16 amino acids.

The sample holds a few counts of this clonotype. V usage is TRBV7-6 and J usage is TRBJ2-3; a weak D match, TRBD2 (6 bases). The germline V and J ends were trimmed by 6 bases and 5 bases, with 15 bases remaining between them. The CDR3 is made up of 14 amino acids. Germline V gene data show CDR1 as SGHVS and CDR2 as FNYEAQ. The CDR3 is CASRGRTQIDTQYF. CDR3 nucleotide sequence: TGTGCCAGCAGGGGGAGGACGCAGATAGATACGCAGTATTTT.

There are a few counts of this clonotype. CDR3 DNA: TGTGCCAGCAGTGAAGCGCTTCCGCGGGGGAACACCGGGGAGCTGTTTTTT. It is translated as CASSEALPRGNTGELFF. This chain connects TRBV2 to TRBJ2-2; weak D call: TRBD2 (6 bases). The ends were cut back, 0 bases at V and 1 base at J, with 12 bases in the middle. The CDR3 is made up of 17 amino acids. Germline CDR1 and CDR2: SNHLY and FYNNEI.